This T cell receptor beta chain was obtained from a study of blood T cell repertoires in COVID-19 (TCRdb year 2020). Notes on the research overall: Samples covering the acute and convalescent phases of COVID-19 were provided by collaborators in the United States, Italy and Spain. The material from the prospective study consisted of cDNA or gDNA derived from T cells, B-cell-depleted T cells, or PBMCs. Deeply sampled blood TCRbeta repertoires from subjects exposed to, actively infected with, or recovered from COVID-19 were included in the dataset. The repertoires were released in a freely available public database meant as a resource for research on the immune response to SARS-CoV-2. Samples came from the ongoing ImmuneRACE study (first 160 participants) plus 1,254 subjects from 6 global collaborators. A de-identified subject ID, COVID-19 status, age in years and sex were almost always included in the sample metadata. Where available, HLA class I and class II types were obtained from metadata supplied by the sample provider rather than from assay-based typing. Summary of the overall study and its limitations: The quantity of clinical and demographic metadata differed by source and by participant and was supplied without curation.

V is cut by 3 bases and J by 3 bases, and the space between the germline ends is 14 bases. The germline V gene provides CDR1 MDHEN and CDR2 SYDVKM. The CDR3 goes from the cysteine to the phenylalanine over 15 residues. The DNA shown is the 45-base CDR3, in frame from base 1. TCRbeta CDR3 regions were amplified from genomic DNA using the immunoSEQ Assay, a bias-controlled multiplex PCR. The authors processed their data as follows. The number of nucleated cells in each sample was estimated by amplification of reference gene primers within the assay. Sequence reads were collapsed and filtered to measure the absolute abundance of every unique TCRbeta CDR3 rearrangement. For each sample, productive Simpson clonality was calculated as the square root of Simpson's diversity index across productive rearrangements. TCRdb took this table from immuneACCESS and kept in-frame rearrangements with V and J called. Such tables lack part of the clones; where checked against another copy, unresolved V genes explain under half of the gap, and the rest is unexplained. V and J calls and clone size are copied from that table; D and trimming were computed from the DNA. This sample holds 180,000 or so clones; approximately 86% were observed only once. The ten most abundant clones make up about 8.2% of the sample.

Whole blood was collected in K2EDTA tubes by collaborating institutions according to the institutions' own protocols. For TCRbeta analysis, collaborators shipped samples in one of three forms: frozen whole blood, isolated PBMCs, or DNA extracted from either of those sample types. The table lists this clone with a count of one. The specificity of this receptor is unknown. Per-nucleotide qualities are absent, and no much larger clonotype sits a single base away. This TCR came from a man aged 55 to 69 with acute or convalescent COVID-19. The sample consisted of peripheral blood. Recombination joined TRBV28 with TRBJ1-2; the D gene is possibly TRBD1, with 6 bases matching. In nucleotide form, the sequence is TGTGCCAGCAGTTTGCCCAGGGGTGTCGACTATGGCTACACCTTC. Translated, it reads CASSLPRGVDYGYTF.